The 32 T cell receptor beta chains presented below share a single source sample, sequenced in a study of blood T cell repertoires in COVID-19. Clones were read by immunoSEQ multiplex PCR, and TCRdb kept only the in-frame ones, dropping some. The repertoire holds 100,000 or so clones, with around 81% as singletons. Sequencing was performed on peripheral blood. The receptors were sampled from a man aged 60 to 69 with acute or convalescent COVID-19.

The J gene is TRBJ1-5, the V gene TRBV18, with 7 bases aligning to TRBD1. The CDR3 totals 14 residues. Germline V lookup: CDR1 KGHSH, CDR2 LQKENI. Germline trimming cut 2 bases from V and 3 bases from J; bases unmatched to any gene: 1. The CDR3 bases are TGTGCCAGCTCACCAGGACAGGTCAATCAGCCCCAGCATTTT. Translated, it gives CASSPGQVNQPQHF.

J is TRBJ1-1 and V is TRBV6-2 or TRBV6-3; D is unresolved. This CDR3 region has 14 residues. Germline CDR1 is MNHEY and CDR2 is SVGEGT. V was clipped by 0 bases and J by 3 bases, with 8 bases between them. CDR3 DNA sequence: TGTGCCAGCAGTTACTCGTCTTTTGACACTGAAGCTTTCTTT. This gives the protein CASSYSSFDTEAFF.

The J gene is TRBJ2-5, the V gene TRBV19; 7 bases are shared with TRBD1. The CDR3 is 14 amino acids. J was trimmed by 0 bases and V by 8 bases; bases with no gene match: 6. CDR1 LNHDA and CDR2 SQIVND come from the germline V gene (reference sequence). Written as DNA, the CDR3 is TGTGCCAGTGGACAGGCCAACTACCAAGAGACCCAGTACTTC. The encoded protein is CASGQANYQETQYF.

The V call is TRBV20-1, the J call TRBJ1-1; 7 positions agree with TRBD1. Germline CDR1 DFQATT, CDR2 SNEGSKA (reference sequence). J was trimmed by 4 bases and V by 5 bases; bases with no gene match: 1. There are 11 residues in the CDR3. CDR3: CSAYRGTEAFF. CDR3 DNA sequence: TGCAGTGCTTACAGGGGCACTGAAGCTTTCTTT.

The rearrangement joins TRBV3-1 (or the pseudogene TRBV3-2) to TRBJ2-3; TRBD2 is a possible D gene (6 bases). The V end lost 0 bases, the J end lost 8 bases, and 9 bases lay between the germline ends. The germline gives CDR1 LGHDT, CDR2 YNNKEL (reference sequence). This CDR3 has 13 residues. The CDR3 coding sequence is TGTGCCAGCAGCCAAGAGAGGGGAGGTACGCAGTATTTT. It yields the protein CASSQERGGTQYF.

This chain uses TRBV6-6 with TRBJ2-1; the match to TRBD1 covers 10 bases. Germline lookup yields CDR1 MNHNY and CDR2 SVGAGI (reference sequence). CDR3 size: 13 residues. The V and J ends lost 5 bases and 6 bases, in that order; junction bases with no gene match: 1. CDR3 in DNA: TGTGCCAGCAGTGGGACAGGGGTCAATGAGCAGTTCTTC. As protein: CASSGTGVNEQFF.

The chain joins TRBV3-1 (or the pseudogene TRBV3-2) to TRBJ1-2; the D is unclear. Germline CDR1 LGHDT, CDR2 YNNKEL (reference sequence). V lost 1 base and J lost 3, with 12 bases in between. The CDR3 length is 15 residues. Here the CDR3 reads CASSQGAGGDYGYTF. For the CDR3, the DNA is TGTGCCAGCAGCCAAGGGGCAGGCGGGGACTATGGCTACACCTTC.

To note about this clone: Different DNA sequences within this sample yield the same CDR3. The rearrangement links TRBV5-1 to TRBJ2-1; TRBD1 aligns across 11 bases. V was clipped by 3 bases and J by 6 bases; unmatched bases: 5. The CDR3 covers 15 residues. Germline lookup yields CDR1 SGHRS and CDR2 YFSETQ. For the CDR3, the DNA is TGCGCCAGCAGCTATGGACAGGGGGCTGGCAATGAGCAGTTCTTC. It translates to CASSYGQGAGNEQFF.

This clone was detected once. The rearrangement links TRBV27 to TRBJ1-6; 10 positions agree with TRBD1. V was clipped by 2 bases and J by 8 bases; unmatched bases: 3. Germline V gene data show CDR1 as MNHEY and CDR2 as SMNVEV (reference sequence). This CDR3 comprises 15 residues. CDR3: CASSLGGQGYSPLHF. CDR3 nucleotide sequence: TGTGCCAGCAGTTTAGGGGGACAGGGGTATTCACCCCTCCACTTT.

The J gene is TRBJ2-1, the V gene TRBV28; TRBD2 aligns across 7 bases. CDR1 and CDR2 from the germline V gene are MDHEN and SYDVKM. V trimming: 2 bases; J trimming: 5 bases; junction bases outside the gene matches: 3. The CDR3 has 14 residues. CDR3 sequence (DNA): TGTGCCAGCAGTTTAGCGGGGGACCACAATGAGCAGTTCTTC. Its translation is CASSLAGDHNEQFF.

The chain joins TRBV19 to TRBJ2-1, with 7 nucleotides matching TRBD1. Germline CDR1 and CDR2: LNHDA and SQIVND (reference sequence). This CDR3 has 13 amino acids. With V trimmed by 4 bases and J by 7 bases, 4 bases remained unmatched. CDR3 coding DNA: TGTGCCAGTAGTACCGAACAGGGGAATGAGCAGTTCTTC. Its protein product is CASSTEQGNEQFF.

The chain combines TRBV25-1 with TRBJ2-1; 9 bases match TRBD1. Germline CDR1 is MGHDK and CDR2 is SYGVNS. There are 13 residues in the CDR3. The V and J ends lost 6 bases and 3 bases, in that order; junction bases with no gene match: 0. For the CDR3, the DNA is TGTGCCAGCAGGGGACAGGGCTACAATGAGCAGTTCTTC. It encodes CASRGQGYNEQFF.

This chain connects TRBV18 to TRBJ1-6; TRBD1 is a possible D gene (6 bases). V lost 2 bases to trimming and J lost 9 bases, with 14 bases between them. The germline CDR1 and CDR2 sequences are KGHSH and LQKENI. The CDR3 sequence is 15 residues long. The CDR3 sequence is CASSPGGASFSPLHF. The CDR3 coding sequence is TGTGCCAGCTCACCAGGGGGCGCGTCCTTTTCACCCCTCCACTTT.

The chain carries TRBV6-5 and TRBJ1-3; 7 bases match TRBD1. Germline trimming cut 6 bases from V and 13 bases from J; bases unmatched to any gene: 18. The CDR3 is 15 residues long. Per the germline V gene, CDR1 is MNHEY and CDR2 is SVGAGI. In DNA, the CDR3 is TGTGCCAGCAGCCTAGAAAGACAGGGACGGACACCGATATATTTT. Residues: CASSLERQGRTPIYF.

The rearrangement joins TRBV11-2 to TRBJ2-7; a weak D match, TRBD1 (5 bases). This CDR3 has 16 amino acids. The V end lost 1 base, the J end lost 4 bases, and 17 bases lay between the germline ends. Germline CDR1 is SGHAT and CDR2 is FQNNGV. The CDR3: CASSLGADSTAYEQYF. The CDR3 DNA follows: TGTGCCAGCAGCTTAGGGGCCGACAGTACAGCTTACGAGCAGTACTTC.

This clone showed up just once. This sequence joins TRBV19 and TRBJ1-5; no firm D call. V gave up 5 bases and J gave up 1 base, with 6 bases separating them. The CDR3 is made up of 13 amino acids. Germline V CDR1 and CDR2: LNHDA, SQIVND (reference sequence). This CDR3 reads CASSLRSNQPQHF. Here the CDR3 DNA reads TGTGCCAGTAGTCTAAGAAGCAATCAGCCCCAGCATTTT. The entire variable domain, with the rest obtained from reference TRBV19 and TRBJ1-5, is as follows: DGGITQSPKYLFRKEGQNVTLSCEQNLNHDAMYWYRQDPGQGLRLIYYSQIVNDFQKGDIAEGYSVSREKKESFPLTVTSAQKNPTAFYLCASSLRSNQPQHFGDGTRLSIL.

The CDR3 region has the DNA TGTGCCAGCAGCCCTGTCGGGAGGTCCAATGAGCAGTTCTTC. This encodes CASSPVGRSNEQFF. The chain carries TRBV6-2 or TRBV6-3 and TRBJ2-1, with 7 bases that match TRBD2. Trimming at V came to 6 bases and at J to 6 bases, leaving 8 bases not matched to a gene. From germline, CDR1 is MNHEY and CDR2 SVGEGT. There are 14 residues in the CDR3.

The chain uses TRBV5-1 and TRBJ1-1, with 7 bases fitting TRBD1. The CDR3 sequence is 15 residues long. Losses at the gene ends were 4 bases for V and 2 bases for J; bases not matched to a gene: 8. In germline, CDR1 is SGHRS, CDR2 YFSETQ. The CDR3: CASSLLGQANTEAFF. The CDR3 DNA reads as TGCGCCAGCAGCCTACTAGGACAGGCCAACACTGAAGCTTTCTTT.

This clone has a single count. The genes are TRBV3-1 (or the pseudogene TRBV3-2) and TRBJ2-5; D possibly corresponds to TRBD1 (6 bases). V was clipped by 1 base and J by 5 bases, with 17 bases between them. In germline, CDR1 is LGHDT, CDR2 YNNKEL (reference sequence). This CDR3 has 16 amino acids. The CDR3 DNA reads TGTGCCAGCAGCCAAGTATATCAGGGGATGATGGAGACCCAGTACTTC. Amino acid sequence: CASSQVYQGMMETQYF.

This clone has only one observation. The CDR3 DNA reads TGTGCCAGCAGCCAATTGGACAGTAGCAATCAGCCCCAGCATTTT. Its translation: CASSQLDSSNQPQHF. J is TRBJ1-5 and V is TRBV16; TRBD1 is a possible D gene (6 bases). CDR1 is KGHSY and CDR2 is FQNENV in the germline V gene. CDR3 length: 15 residues. V lost 1 base, J lost 0 bases, and 7 bases lay in between.

This clone was observed a few times. In DNA form, the CDR3 reads TGTGCCAGCAGCTTTAACGCGGTAGCGGGGGGCGGGGAGACCCAGTACTTC. Protein sequence: CASSFNAVAGGGETQYF. The chain combines TRBV7-3 with TRBJ2-5, with 10 bases aligning to TRBD2. CDR1 is SGHTA, CDR2 FQGTGA, per germline. The CDR3 sequence is 17 residues long. The trim removed 3 bases at V and 5 bases at J, leaving 12 bases unmatched.

This chain joins TRBV7-2 and TRBJ2-5; 12 nucleotides align to TRBD2. Germline trimming cut 5 bases from V and 5 bases from J; bases unmatched to any gene: 12. Per the germline V gene, CDR1 is SGHTA and CDR2 is FQGNSA. The CDR3 runs to 17 residues. The DNA for the CDR3 is TGTGCCAGCAGCACACTTCTACTAGCGGGAGGCGGGGAGACCCAGTACTTC. It yields the protein CASSTLLLAGGGETQYF.

This sequence joins TRBV11-3 and TRBJ2-1; perhaps TRBD2 as D (7 bases). From germline, CDR1 is SGHNT and CDR2 YENEEA. V lost 0 bases, J lost 12 bases, and 12 bases lay in between. This CDR3 has 13 amino acids. This chain's CDR3 is CASSLDLRGAQFF. CDR3 in DNA: TGTGCCAGCAGCTTAGATTTACGGGGGGCGCAGTTCTTC.

The table lists this clone with a few counts. The chain is built from TRBV7-9 and TRBJ1-1, with D unclear. The V gene's germline CDR1 is SEHNR and CDR2 FQNEAQ (reference sequence). The CDR3 has 12 amino acids. V gave up 6 bases and J gave up 5 bases, with 10 bases separating them. The DNA for the CDR3 is TGTGCCAGCAGTTATAGTGAGACTGAAGCTTTCTTT. It codes for CASSYSETEAFF.

CDR3 nucleotide sequence: TGTGCCAGCAGCTTAGGCACAGGGAGCTCCTACGAGCAGTACTTC. Encoded protein: CASSLGTGSSYEQYF. The chain joins TRBV7-6 to TRBJ2-7, with D possibly matching TRBD1 (6 bases). Germline V gives CDR1 SGHVS, CDR2 FNYEAQ. CDR3 size: 15 residues. V lost 1 base, J lost 0 bases, and 10 bases lay in between. The whole variable domain, remainder taken from reference TRBV7-6 and TRBJ2-7, is GAGVSQSPRYKVTKRGQDVALRCDPISGHVSLYWYRQALGQGPEFLTYFNYEAQQDKSGLPNDRFSAERPEGSISTLTIQRTEQRDSAMYRCASSLGTGSSYEQYFGPGTRLTVT.

The chain uses TRBV5-1 and TRBJ1-6, with 8 bases identical to TRBD1. After removal of 8 bases from V and 7 bases from J, the junction contained 5 bases not matched to a gene. Germline V gene sequence: CDR1 SGHRS, CDR2 YFSETQ. The CDR3 runs to 13 residues. The CDR3 coding sequence is TGCGCCAGTAAGACAGGGGAAAATTCACCCCTCCACTTT. Protein sequence: CASKTGENSPLHF.

The chain employs TRBV13 and TRBJ2-3; 15 bases align to TRBD2. The V gene end was trimmed by 5 bases and the J gene end by 3 bases; junction bases not matched to a gene: 6. The CDR3 extends over 17 amino acids. Germline V lookup: CDR1 PRHDT, CDR2 FYEKMQ (reference sequence). The CDR3 DNA is TGTGCCAGCAGCCGGACTAGCGGGGGGGCTGGGACAGATACGCAGTATTTT. This sequence encodes CASSRTSGGAGTDTQYF.

This rearrangement joins TRBV7-8 to TRBJ1-1; the match to TRBD1 covers 9 bases. From germline, CDR1 is SGHVS and CDR2 FQNEAQ. V lost 6 bases, J lost 2 bases, and 4 bases stayed unmatched. CDR3 length: 14 amino acids. CDR3 DNA: TGTGCCAGCAGTCTACAGGGGGCTAACACTGAAGCTTTCTTT. Residues: CASSLQGANTEAFF.

The V gene is TRBV5-1, the J gene TRBJ2-1, with D possibly matching TRBD2 (6 bases). There are 15 residues in the CDR3. Trimming stripped 4 bases from V and 6 bases from J, with 17 bases between. Germline V gene lookup returns CDR1 SGHRS and CDR2 YFSETQ. The CDR3 loop is CASSLSPVGGNEQFF. CDR3 DNA: TGCGCCAGCAGCCTTAGCCCAGTGGGGGGCAATGAGCAGTTCTTC.

This chain connects TRBV10-3 to TRBJ1-6; D unclear. This CDR3 region has 14 residues. Looked up from germline, CDR1 is ENHRY and CDR2 is SYGVKD. With 4 bases removed from V and 7 bases from J, the gap between germline ends came to 11 bases. The CDR3 region has the DNA TGTGCCATCAGTGTAAGTGCGGAGAATTCACCCCTCCACTTT. Translating it yields CAISVSAENSPLHF.

The chain carries TRBV2 and TRBJ2-2, with TRBD1 as a possible D gene (6 bases). The ends were cut back, 1 base at V and 1 base at J, with 7 bases in the middle. There are 15 residues in the CDR3. CDR1 and CDR2 from the germline V gene are SNHLY and FYNNEI. The CDR3 here is CASSEDRVNTGELFF. The DNA of the CDR3 is TGTGCCAGCAGTGAAGACAGGGTGAACACCGGGGAGCTGTTTTTT.

This chain joins TRBV6-5 and TRBJ1-4; D gene uncertain. The CDR3 has 12 amino acids. Trimming cost V 6 bases and J 7 bases, with 9 bases left between them. Germline values: CDR1 MNHEY, CDR2 SVGAGI. In nucleotides, the CDR3 is TGTGCCAGCAGATCAGGCGCTGAAAAACTGTTTTTT. It codes for CASRSGAEKLFF.